This TCR beta chain was observed in a study of shared clonotypes between healthy human individuals. Method: immunoSEQ multiplex PCR; TCRdb's copy keeps in-frame clones and lacks some. This sample has about half a million clones, with around 79% found just once. There are 14 residues in the CDR3. Germline V gene lookup returns CDR1 SGHTA and CDR2 FQGTGA. V lost 3 bases and J lost 6; bases outside the gene matches: 6. The chain couples TRBV7-3 to TRBJ2-3; 7 nucleotides line up with TRBD2. The sample consisted of PBMCs. The source of this sequence is a woman in her forties in good health. Some clones in this sample may be carry-over from other donors' samples. The CDR3 protein is CASSFSGGADTQYF. The CDR3 DNA reads TGTGCCAGCAGCTTTTCGGGAGGTGCTGATACGCAGTATTTT.